The rows below give T cell receptor beta chains drawn from one sample of a study of blood T cell repertoires in COVID-19. The assay was immunoSEQ multiplex PCR, and TCRdb's table has in-frame clones only and misses some. The table includes roughly 150,000 clones, roughly nine tenths detected once. Sample: peripheral blood. The receptors were gathered from a man between 18 and 35 years old with COVID-19, enrolled during active disease. Both conserved end residues are part of each CDR3. D genes are given only for firm matches. Clone size is not always given. Where it is, it says once, few, many or a class for expanded clones.

abundance	v_gene	j_gene	d_gene	CDR3nt	CDR3aa
NA	TRBV4-3	TRBJ1-2	NA	TGCGCCAGCAGCCTATCCTCGGGGGGAAAGGGTGGCTACACCTTC	CASSLSSGGKGGYTF
NA	TRBV4-2	TRBJ1-5	TRBD1	TGTGCCGCCGGAGACAGGGGGGGTCAGCCCCAGCATTTT	CAAGDRGGQPQHF
NA	TRBV5-1	TRBJ1-2	TRBD1	TGCGCCAGCAGCCTCGGACAGGGGGGATATGGCTACACCTTC	CASSLGQGGYGYTF
NA	TRBV5-6	TRBJ1-2	NA	TGTGCCAGCAGCTTGGGAGGCCCTAACTATGGCTACACCTTC	CASSLGGPNYGYTF
few	TRBV19	TRBJ2-1	NA	TGTGCCAGTAGTAAGGCAGGGAGGCGCATGGATGAGCAGTTCTTC	CASSKAGRRMDEQFF
NA	TRBV5-1	TRBJ1-1	NA	TGCGCCAGCAGCGTCTACAGGGACACTGAAGCTTTCTTT	CASSVYRDTEAFF
NA	TRBV6-5	TRBJ2-5	NA	TGTGCCAGCAGTTACGGAGGGTCTCGGGAGACCCAGTACTTC	CASSYGGSRETQYF
NA	TRBV7-9	TRBJ2-7	TRBD1	TGTGCCAGCAGCTCCCGGGACAGGGCCCGCGAGCAGTACTTC	CASSSRDRAREQYF
NA	TRBV6-2/TRBV6-3	TRBJ2-7	NA	TGTGCCAGCAGTTACCAGGAGGGACCTTACGAGCAGTACTTC	CASSYQEGPYEQYF
once	TRBV30	TRBJ2-5	NA	TGTGCCTGGAGTACAGGGACACAGTACTTC	CAWSTGTQYF
NA	TRBV28	TRBJ1-6	TRBD1	TGTGCCAGCACCTTGACAGGGCGGTGGAGAGGATCACCCCTCCACTTT	CASTLTGRWRGSPLHF
NA	TRBV30	TRBJ1-6	NA	TGTGCCTGGACCGAATCGGGGAATTCACCCCTCCACTTT	CAWTESGNSPLHF
NA	TRBV10-2	TRBJ2-7	NA	TGCGCCAGCAGTGGTGGGCTCGAGCAGTACTTC	CASSGGLEQYF
NA	TRBV9	TRBJ2-7	TRBD2	TGTGCCAGCAGCGTAGGGTCAGTTATAGCGGGAGTGGGTATCTACGAGCAGTACTTC	CASSVGSVIAGVGIYEQYF
NA	TRBV11-2	TRBJ2-5	TRBD2	TGTGCCAGCAGTCTTACGGGGGGGACCCAGTACTTC	CASSLTGGTQYF
NA	TRBV29-1	TRBJ2-6	NA	TGCAGCGTTGAAGTCACTGGGGCCAACGTCCTGACTTTC	CSVEVTGANVLTF
NA	TRBV7-9	TRBJ1-2	TRBD1	TGTGCCAGCACTCATTCTGGGGACAGCTTCACCTTC	CASTHSGDSFTF
few	TRBV24-1	TRBJ2-1	TRBD2	TGTGCCACCAGTGACCCTCGGACTAGCGGGAGAGATACTGAGCAGTTCTTC	CATSDPRTSGRDTEQFF
once	TRBV7-2	TRBJ2-1	TRBD2	TGTGCCAGCAGCTTAGGGGCTGCGGGAGGGTTCAATGAGCAGTTCTTC	CASSLGAAGGFNEQFF
NA	TRBV6-2/TRBV6-3	TRBJ2-5	NA	TGTGCCAGCAGTCGAAAGCGGGTCTCATCCCCCGAGACCCAGTACTTC	CASSRKRVSSPETQYF
NA	TRBV15	TRBJ2-5	TRBD1	TGTGCCACCAGCAGCCGGGACAGGGGCCAAGAGACCCAGTACTTC	CATSSRDRGQETQYF
NA	TRBV4-3	TRBJ2-3	NA	TGCGCCAGCAGCCAAGGGGGCCACACAGATACGCAGTATTTT	CASSQGGHTDTQYF
NA	TRBV21-1	TRBJ2-7	NA	TGTGCCAGCAGCAAAGATAACAGTGAGGAGCAGTACTTC	CASSKDNSEEQYF
NA	TRBV5-8	TRBJ2-5	TRBD1	TGTGCCAGCAGCTTGGAGGGGGACAGATTACAAGAGACCCAGTACTTC	CASSLEGDRLQETQYF
NA	TRBV21-1	TRBJ1-6	NA	TGTGCCAGCAGCCTACCGGGACAGATTTCACCCCTCCACTTT	CASSLPGQISPLHF
NA	TRBV12-5	TRBJ1-1	TRBD1	TGTGCTAGTGGACCTAACAGGGGAATTAACACTGAAGCTTTCTTT	CASGPNRGINTEAFF
NA	TRBV27	TRBJ2-7	NA	TGTGCCAGCAGTTTATCGGGACAACCCTACGAGCAGTACTTC	CASSLSGQPYEQYF
NA	TRBV28	TRBJ2-3	NA	TGTGCCAGCAGTTTTCCCTCGGAGGATACGCAGTATTTT	CASSFPSEDTQYF
NA	TRBV11-1	TRBJ1-4	TRBD1	TGTGCCAGCAGCCCCCGGGACAGGAGAGTTTGTGAAAAACTGCTTTTT	CASSPRDRRVCEKLLF
NA	TRBV28	TRBJ2-3	TRBD1	TGTGCCAGCAGCTCCGGACAGGGTTGGGCAGATACGCAGTATTTT	CASSSGQGWADTQYF
few	TRBV27	TRBJ2-2	NA	TGTGCCAGCAGTTACTACACCGGGGAGCTGTTTTTT	CASSYYTGELFF
NA	TRBV9	TRBJ2-3	NA	TGTGCCAGCAGCGTAGGAATACGGTCGACAGATACGCAGTATTTT	CASSVGIRSTDTQYF
NA	TRBV2	TRBJ1-1	TRBD1	TGTGCCAGCAGGGACAGGGGGAACACTGAAGCTTTCTTT	CASRDRGNTEAFF
NA	TRBV6-6	TRBJ1-2	TRBD1	TGTGCCAGCAGTTTCGTTGGGAATACAGGGGATGGCTACACCTTC	CASSFVGNTGDGYTF
NA	TRBV7-6	TRBJ2-6	TRBD1	TGTGCCAGCAGCCCAAGGACAGGGGTCCACTCTGGGGCCAACGTCCTGACTTTC	CASSPRTGVHSGANVLTF
NA	TRBV28	TRBJ2-1	TRBD1	TGTGCCAGCAGCCAACCGACCGGGACAGGGAATAATGAGCAGTTCTTC	CASSQPTGTGNNEQFF
NA	TRBV3-1/TRBV3-2	TRBJ1-6	NA	TGTGCCAGCAGCCAAGATTTGGGGGGAGCACCCCTCCACTTT	CASSQDLGGAPLHF
NA	TRBV3-1/TRBV3-2	TRBJ1-6	NA	TGTGCCAGCAGCCAAGCCTATGACGGGTCTAAACCCCTCCACTTT	CASSQAYDGSKPLHF
NA	TRBV5-1	TRBJ1-1	TRBD1	TGCGCCAGCAGCCCGGGACAGGGTATTGAAGCTTTCTTT	CASSPGQGIEAFF
NA	TRBV4-2	TRBJ1-5	TRBD1	TGTGCCAGCAGCCAAGATATGCTCGGACAGGGGTTGATCAGCAATCAGCCCCAGCATTTT	CASSQDMLGQGLISNQPQHF
once	TRBV9	TRBJ2-1	TRBD2	TGTGCCAGCAGCGTAGGTGGATTCGTGACTAGCGGGAGAGCCAATGAGCAGTTCTTC	CASSVGGFVTSGRANEQFF
few	TRBV5-6	TRBJ2-2	NA	TGTGCCAGCAGCTTCGGACACCCGAACACCGGGGAGCTGTTTTTT	CASSFGHPNTGELFF
NA	TRBV7-8	TRBJ2-7	NA	TGTGCCAGCAGTTTTACACAGGACAACGAGCAGTACTTC	CASSFTQDNEQYF
NA	TRBV7-7	TRBJ2-2	NA	TGTGCCAGCAGCTTAACAACAGGGATCACCGGGGAGCTGTTTTTT	CASSLTTGITGELFF
NA	TRBV28	TRBJ2-5	NA	TGTGCCAGCAGTCCCCTCCAAGAGACCCAGTACTTC	CASSPLQETQYF
NA	TRBV27	TRBJ1-4	TRBD1	TGTGCCAGCGGACTCCGGGACAGAGGTCCAACTAATGAAAAACTGTTTTTT	CASGLRDRGPTNEKLFF